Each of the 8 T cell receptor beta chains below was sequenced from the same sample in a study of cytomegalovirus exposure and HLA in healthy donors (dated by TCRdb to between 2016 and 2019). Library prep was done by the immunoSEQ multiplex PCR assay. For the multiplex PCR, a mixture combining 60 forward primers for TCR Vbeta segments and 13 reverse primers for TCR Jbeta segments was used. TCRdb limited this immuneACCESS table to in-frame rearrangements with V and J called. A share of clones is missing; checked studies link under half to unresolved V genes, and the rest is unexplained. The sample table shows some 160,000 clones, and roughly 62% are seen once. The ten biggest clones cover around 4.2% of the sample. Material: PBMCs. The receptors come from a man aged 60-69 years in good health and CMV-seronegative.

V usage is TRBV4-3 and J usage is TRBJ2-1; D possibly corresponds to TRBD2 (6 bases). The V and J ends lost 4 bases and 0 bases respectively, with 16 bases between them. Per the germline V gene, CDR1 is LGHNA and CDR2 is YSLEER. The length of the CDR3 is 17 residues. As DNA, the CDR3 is TGCGCCAGCAGCCCCAACCCCGGGGGAAGCTCCTACAATGAGCAGTTCTTC. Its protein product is CASSPNPGGSSYNEQFF.

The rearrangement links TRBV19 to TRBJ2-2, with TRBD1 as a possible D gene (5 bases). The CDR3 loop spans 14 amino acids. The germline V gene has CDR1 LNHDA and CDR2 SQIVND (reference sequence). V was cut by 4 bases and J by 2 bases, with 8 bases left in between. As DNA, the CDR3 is TGTGCCAGTAGTACAGGACAAAACACCGGGGAGCTGTTTTTT. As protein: CASSTGQNTGELFF.

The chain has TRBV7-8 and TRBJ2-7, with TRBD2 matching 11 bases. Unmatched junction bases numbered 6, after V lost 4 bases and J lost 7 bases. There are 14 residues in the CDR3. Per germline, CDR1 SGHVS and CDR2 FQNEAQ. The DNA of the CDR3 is TGTGCCAGCAGCTCGTCGGGACTAGCGGAGGAGCAGTACTTC. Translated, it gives CASSSSGLAEEQYF.

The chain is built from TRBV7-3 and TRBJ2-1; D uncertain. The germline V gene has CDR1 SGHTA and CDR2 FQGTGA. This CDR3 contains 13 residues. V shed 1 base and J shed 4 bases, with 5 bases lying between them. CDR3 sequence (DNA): TGTGCCAGCAGCTTAAACGGGTACAATGAGCAGTTCTTC. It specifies CASSLNGYNEQFF.

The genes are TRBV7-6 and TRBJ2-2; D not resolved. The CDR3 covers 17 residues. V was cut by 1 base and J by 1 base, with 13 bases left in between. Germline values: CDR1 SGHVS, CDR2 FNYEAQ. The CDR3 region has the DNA TGTGCCAGCAGCTTAGTCTCACAGTTCCGGAACACCGGGGAGCTGTTTTTT. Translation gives CASSLVSQFRNTGELFF.

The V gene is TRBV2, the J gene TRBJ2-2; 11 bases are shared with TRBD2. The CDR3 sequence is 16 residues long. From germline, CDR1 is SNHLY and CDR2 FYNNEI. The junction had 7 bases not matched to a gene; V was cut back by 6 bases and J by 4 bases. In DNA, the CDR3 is TGTGCCAGCAGGCTAGCGGGAGGTAGGGTCACCGGGGAGCTGTTTTTT. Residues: CASRLAGGRVTGELFF. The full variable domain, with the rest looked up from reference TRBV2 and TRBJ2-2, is EPEVTQTPSHQVTQMGQEVILRCVPISNHLYFYWYRQILGQKVEFLVSFYNNEISEKSEIFDDQFSVERPDGSNFTLKIRSTKLEDSAMYFCASRLAGGRVTGELFFGEGSRLTVL.

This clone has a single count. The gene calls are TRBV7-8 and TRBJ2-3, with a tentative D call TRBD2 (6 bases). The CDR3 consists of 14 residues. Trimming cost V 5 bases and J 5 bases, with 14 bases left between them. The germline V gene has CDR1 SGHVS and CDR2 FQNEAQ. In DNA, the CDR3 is TGTGCCAGCAGCGTCGGGGGAGATGGAGATACGCAGTATTTT. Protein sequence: CASSVGGDGDTQYF.

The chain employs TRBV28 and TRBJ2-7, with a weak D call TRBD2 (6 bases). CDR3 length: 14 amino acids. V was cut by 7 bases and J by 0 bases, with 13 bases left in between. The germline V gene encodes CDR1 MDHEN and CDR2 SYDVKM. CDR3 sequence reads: CASILGGFSYEQYF. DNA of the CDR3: TGTGCCAGCATCCTGGGGGGATTCTCCTACGAGCAGTACTTC.